The 28 T cell receptor beta chains presented below share a single source sample, sequenced in a study of CD4 T cells in relation to SARS-CoV-2 and coronaviruses. Measured with immunoSEQ multiplex PCR; TCRdb has only the in-frame clones, and not every one. The table lists about 37,000 clones, approximately 90% of them singletons. The specimen was memory CD4+ T cells from PBMCs. These receptors came from an adult with COVID-19.

V is TRBV24-1 and J is TRBJ2-3, with TRBD1 as a possible D gene (6 bases). Looked up from germline, CDR1 is KGHDR and CDR2 is SFDVKD. With 9 bases removed from V and 0 bases from J, the gap between germline ends came to 15 bases. The length of the CDR3 is 15 residues. The CDR3 DNA is TGTGCCACCGGGGAACAGGGCGCAAGCACAGATACGCAGTATTTT. Translating gives CATGEQGASTDTQYF.

This rearrangement joins TRBV5-4 to TRBJ2-5; possible D gene TRBD1, 5 bases. The CDR3 is 13 amino acids. In germline, CDR1 is SGHNT, CDR2 YYREEE (reference sequence). Trimming took off 7 bases at V and 5 bases at J, with 15 bases between the two ends. This CDR3 reads CASSRAPGETQYF. In DNA form, the CDR3 reads TGTGCCAGCTCTAGGGCCCCAGGGGAGACCCAGTACTTC.

The CDR3 DNA reads as TGTGCCAGCAGTATGAAAGGGGACAGGGTCTACGAGCAGTACTTC. It translates to CASSMKGDRVYEQYF. This rearrangement joins TRBV5-4 to TRBJ2-7; 9 bases fit TRBD1. Unmatched junction bases numbered 9, after V lost 5 bases and J lost 3 bases. The CDR3 loop spans 15 amino acids. Germline V gene data show CDR1 as SGHNT and CDR2 as YYREEE (reference sequence).

CDR3 bases: TGTGCCAGCAGTCGCGGGGGGGGTAAGAGGTACTTC. Its protein product is CASSRGGGKRYF. V usage is TRBV5-4 and J usage is TRBJ2-4; 9 bases are a match to TRBD2. CDR1 SGHNT and CDR2 YYREEE come from the germline V gene (reference sequence). V was clipped by 5 bases and J by 15 bases; unmatched bases: 9. This CDR3 contains 12 residues.

The rearrangement joins TRBV7-9 to TRBJ2-5, with 13 bases fitting TRBD2. This CDR3 region has 16 residues. With 4 bases clipped from V and 1 base from J, the junction kept 3 bases outside the gene matches. CDR1 is SEHNR and CDR2 is FQNEAQ in the germline V gene (reference sequence). The CDR3 region is CASSSRLAGGQETQYF. DNA of the CDR3: TGTGCCAGCAGCTCCCGACTAGCGGGGGGCCAAGAGACCCAGTACTTC.

The rearrangement links TRBV21-1 to TRBJ1-4; whether TRBD1, the table's D call, matches the DNA was not checked. TRBV21-1 is a listed pseudogene. CDR3 length equals 16 residues. The CDR3 here is CASSKKCRQGSEKLFF. CDR3 in DNA: TGTGCCAGCAGCAAAAAATGCCGGCAGGGTAGTGAAAAACTGTTTTTT.

The chain recombines TRBV6-2 or TRBV6-3 with TRBJ2-5; 10 bases are shared with TRBD1. The CDR3 loop spans 15 amino acids. Germline V gene data show CDR1 as MNHEY and CDR2 as SVGEGT. V dropped 5 bases and J dropped 5; count of bases not matched to a gene: 8. The CDR3 region has the DNA TGTGCCAGCAGTCGACAGGGGGCGCGAGTCGAGACCCAGTACTTC. Translation gives CASSRQGARVETQYF.

The chain employs TRBV5-6 and TRBJ2-1, with D unclear. V was shortened by 0 bases and J by 5 bases, with 12 bases between the two germline ends. This CDR3 is 15 amino acids long. The germline V gene has CDR1 SGHDT and CDR2 YYEEEE. The CDR3 here is CASSLVRLADNEQFF. The CDR3 bases are TGTGCCAGCAGCTTGGTCCGATTGGCGGACAATGAGCAGTTCTTC.

The chain couples TRBV28 to TRBJ2-7; either TRBD1 or TRBD2 may supply D (5 bases each). Trimming removed 3 bases from V and 2 bases from J, with 14 bases in between. The CDR3 runs to 15 residues. Germline CDR1 and CDR2: MDHEN and SYDVKM. This CDR3 is CASSFPGTQTYEQYF. The CDR3 DNA sequence: TGTGCCAGCAGTTTCCCCGGGACGCAAACCTACGAGCAGTACTTC.

J is TRBJ1-6 and V is TRBV3-1 (or the pseudogene TRBV3-2); perhaps TRBD1 as D (5 bases). CDR1 is LGHDT, CDR2 YNNKEL, per germline (reference sequence). V lost 4 bases to trimming and J lost 6 bases, with 13 bases between them. The CDR3 covers 15 residues. The CDR3 DNA reads TGTGCCAGCAGCCGCCTGGGACTCGGTAATTCACCCCTCCACTTT. Its protein product is CASSRLGLGNSPLHF.

This rearrangement joins TRBV7-2 to TRBJ1-2, with 7 bases fitting TRBD1. Germline CDR1 SGHTA, CDR2 FQGNSA. V trimming: 5 bases; J trimming: 1 base; junction bases outside the gene matches: 7. The CDR3 extends over 15 amino acids. CDR3 region: CASSTRQGINYGYTF. CDR3 nucleotide sequence: TGTGCCAGCAGCACAAGACAGGGAATTAACTATGGCTACACCTTC.

The rearrangement uses TRBV25-1 and TRBJ2-4; TRBD1 agrees at 7 bases. CDR1 is MGHDK, CDR2 SYGVNS, per germline. This CDR3 region has 16 residues. With V trimmed by 2 bases and J by 3 bases, 7 bases remained unmatched. CDR3 nucleotides: TGTGCCAGCAGTGAAGACAGGGAGCGAGGCAAAAACATTCAGTACTTC. It specifies CASSEDRERGKNIQYF.

The CDR3 sequence is CASRDGAIGSQPQHF. DNA for the CDR3: TGTGCCAGCAGGGACGGGGCGATTGGCAGTCAGCCCCAGCATTTT. The chain carries TRBV6-5 and TRBJ1-5, with a tentative D call TRBD1 (5 bases). V lost 6 bases and J lost 6, with 18 bases in between. The germline V gene has CDR1 MNHEY and CDR2 SVGAGI. The length of the CDR3 is 15 residues.

The chain carries TRBV12-5 and TRBJ1-2; TRBD1 aligns across 9 bases. Germline V gives CDR1 LGHNT, CDR2 FRNRAP. V gave up 7 bases and J gave up 10 bases; unmatched junction bases: 7. CDR3 length: 12 residues. This CDR3 is CASAPGQGVYTF. The CDR3 DNA reads TGTGCTAGTGCCCCGGGACAGGGAGTCTACACCTTC.

This clone has more than one count but fewer than ten. Here the CDR3 DNA reads TGCGCCAGCAGCTTGGAGGGGGCACAGGGAGCGGAGACCCAGTACTTC. Translated, it gives CASSLEGAQGAETQYF. The genes are TRBV5-1 and TRBJ2-5; 7 bases align to TRBD1. The ends lost 0 bases at V and 5 bases at J; junction bases unmatched: 10. CDR1 and CDR2 from the germline V gene are SGHRS and YFSETQ. This CDR3 has 16 amino acids. The complete variable domain, with remaining parts taken from reference TRBV5-1 and TRBJ2-5, reads KAGVTQTPRYLIKTRGQQVTLSCSPISGHRSVSWYQQTPGQGLQFLFEYFSETQRNKGNFPGRFSGRQFSNSRSEMNVSTLELGDSALYLCASSLEGAQGAETQYFGPGTRLLVL.

V is TRBV29-1 and J is TRBJ2-5; 8 bases are a match to TRBD1. Trimming at V came to 6 bases and at J to 2 bases, leaving 8 bases not matched to a gene. CDR1 is SQVTM and CDR2 is ANQGSEA in the germline V gene. The CDR3 is 14 amino acids. The CDR3: CSVGQGALQETQYF. In DNA form, the CDR3 reads TGCAGCGTCGGGCAGGGGGCGCTTCAAGAGACCCAGTACTTC.

The chain is built from TRBV7-2 and TRBJ2-1, with no clear D. Per germline, CDR1 SGHTA and CDR2 FQGNSA. V gave up 3 bases and J gave up 4 bases, with 13 bases separating them. The CDR3 loop spans 15 amino acids. The CDR3 sequence: CASSFGGGLYNEQFF. The CDR3 DNA reads TGTGCCAGCAGCTTCGGCGGCGGTTTGTACAATGAGCAGTTCTTC. The full variable domain, with the rest looked up from reference TRBV7-2 and TRBJ2-1, is GAGVSQSPSNKVTEKGKDVELRCDPISGHTALYWYRQSLGQGLEFLIYFQGNSAPDKSGLPSDRFSAERTGGSVSTLTIQRTQQEDSAVYLCASSFGGGLYNEQFFGPGTRLTVL.

The CDR3 DNA reads as TGTGCCAGCAGCTTAGTAGACGGACTAGCCGATACGCAGTATTTT. Its protein is CASSLVDGLADTQYF. The chain combines TRBV7-6 with TRBJ2-3, with TRBD2 matching over 8 bases. The germline gives CDR1 SGHVS, CDR2 FNYEAQ. V lost 1 base and J lost 6; bases outside the gene matches: 6. The CDR3 covers 15 residues.

The chain recombines TRBV6-5 with TRBJ2-7; no reliable D call. V lost 2 bases to trimming and J lost 4 bases, with 15 bases between them. There are 15 residues in the CDR3. Looked up from germline, CDR1 is MNHEY and CDR2 is SVGAGI. The CDR3 DNA reads TGTGCCAGCAGTTACGATGTTGGTAGGGCTTACGAGCAGTACTTC. Protein: CASSYDVGRAYEQYF.

About this clone: Mismatch with germline at one junction end may stem from a read error. The chain uses TRBV6-1 and TRBJ1-2; 7 bases match TRBD1. The CDR3 is 14 residues long. Germline CDR1 and CDR2: MNHNS and SASEGT. CDR3 protein: CASREGGFNYGYTF. In nucleotides, the CDR3 is TGTGCCAGCAGGGAAGGGGGCTTTAACTATGGCTACACCTTC.

The chain combines TRBV7-2 with TRBJ2-2; a weak D match, TRBD1 (6 bases). CDR3 length: 15 residues. Germline-derived CDR1 and CDR2 are SGHTA and FQGNSA. Trimming removed 5 bases from V and 1 base from J, with 11 bases in between. CDR3 nucleotide sequence: TGTGCCAGCAGCCCCGACAGGAGGAACACCGGGGAGCTGTTTTTT. Amino acids: CASSPDRRNTGELFF.

To note about this clone: The junction differs from germline at one of its ends, possibly a read error. The chain is built from TRBV30 and TRBJ1-1; 8 bases agree with TRBD1. The V gene's germline CDR1 is GTSNPN and CDR2 SVGIG (reference sequence). CDR3 size: 11 residues. The CDR3: CAWSPGGLASF. In DNA form, the CDR3 reads TGTGCCTGGAGCCCAGGGGGCCTTGCGTCCTTT.

The chain employs TRBV5-4 and TRBJ2-5; TRBD2 matches at 8 bases. V was clipped by 3 bases and J by 2 bases; unmatched bases: 9. The CDR3 covers 16 residues. Germline V gives CDR1 SGHNT, CDR2 YYREEE (reference sequence). The CDR3 bases are TGTGCCAGCAGCTCACCCGCGGCGGGGGGTCAAGAGACCCAGTACTTC. Its protein is CASSSPAAGGQETQYF.

The rearrangement uses TRBV6-1 and TRBJ2-1; D remains ambiguous. This CDR3 has 15 residues. V was trimmed by 2 bases and J by 0 bases, leaving 8 bases between them. In germline, CDR1 is MNHNS, CDR2 SASEGT. The CDR3 DNA reads TGTGCCAGCAGTGAAACACAGAGCTCCTACAATGAGCAGTTCTTC. The encoded protein is CASSETQSSYNEQFF.

On this clone itself: The junction shows a germline mismatch at one end, possibly a read error. CDR3 sequence (DNA): TGTGCCAGCAGACATTCCGACAGACCCTCTGAAAACACCATATATTTT. Translation: CASRHSDRPSENTIYF. The V gene is TRBV7-8, the J gene TRBJ1-3; a possible D gene is TRBD1 (5 bases). The CDR3 spans 16 residues. The germline V gene encodes CDR1 SGHVS and CDR2 FQNEAQ.

The rearrangement links TRBV29-1 to TRBJ2-7, with 7 bases lining up with TRBD1. Unmatched junction bases numbered 13, after V lost 5 bases and J lost 6 bases. There are 14 residues in the CDR3. Germline loops: CDR1 SQVTM, CDR2 ANQGSEA. Written as DNA, the CDR3 is TGCAGCGTTATCTGGGACAGTGGTTACCGCGAGCAGTACTTC. It translates to CSVIWDSGYREQYF.

This chain connects TRBV3-1 (or the pseudogene TRBV3-2) to TRBJ2-5; no definite D call. The V end lost 1 base, the J end lost 7 bases, and 7 bases lay between the germline ends. The CDR3 length is 12 residues. Germline V gene data show CDR1 as LGHDT and CDR2 as YNNKEL (reference sequence). This CDR3 is CASSQGDGTQYF. CDR3 coding DNA: TGTGCCAGCAGCCAAGGCGATGGGACCCAGTACTTC.

The chain joins TRBV6-4 to TRBJ2-3, with a possible D match to TRBD2 (5 bases). V was shortened by 5 bases and J by 3 bases, with 12 bases between the two germline ends. CDR1 is MRHNA and CDR2 is SNTAGT in the germline V gene. The CDR3 contains 14 residues. The DNA for the CDR3 is TGTGCCAGCAGTCCGACTAAGGGTACAGATACGCAGTATTTT. It translates to CASSPTKGTDTQYF.